Following are 24 T cell receptor beta chains from one sample sequenced in a study of shared clonotypes between healthy human individuals. Sequenced by immunoSEQ multiplex PCR; TCRdb stores in-frame clones only, minus some. The data show some 580,000 clones, with 97% seen just once and about 0.057% held by the top ten. Sample: naive CD4+ T cells sorted from blood. This sample's subset: CD45RA+ positively selected. The receptors originated from a young woman in good health.

This chain connects TRBV6-1 to TRBJ2-7, with 11 bases that match TRBD2. Germline-derived CDR1 and CDR2 are MNHNS and SASEGT. The CDR3 spans 14 residues. The ends lost 4 bases at V and 3 bases at J; junction bases unmatched: 2. The CDR3 sequence is CASSVGLAGYEQYF. The CDR3 DNA reads TGTGCCAGCAGTGTAGGACTAGCGGGCTACGAGCAGTACTTC.

This chain links TRBV28 with TRBJ1-6; a possible D gene is TRBD1 (6 bases). CDR3 length equals 15 residues. The ends were cut back, 1 base at V and 10 bases at J, with 14 bases in the middle. Germline lookup yields CDR1 MDHEN and CDR2 SYDVKM. CDR3 in DNA: TGTGCCAGCAGTTTATCAACAGGGTTACAGTCACCCCTCCACTTT. Translation gives CASSLSTGLQSPLHF.

CDR3 loop: CASNRTGTRSREQYF. In DNA form, the CDR3 reads TGTGCCAGCAACCGAACCGGGACTAGATCTAGGGAGCAGTACTTC. The gene calls are TRBV4-2 and TRBJ2-7; 8 nucleotides line up with TRBD2. This CDR3 is built from 15 residues. The J segment lost 7 bases and the V segment lost 7 bases, leaving 15 bases of the junction unmatched. Per germline, CDR1 LGHNA and CDR2 YNFKEQ.

The chain uses TRBV5-1 and TRBJ2-7; D is possibly TRBD1 (6 bases). With 0 bases removed from V and 2 bases from J, the gap between germline ends came to 12 bases. CDR1 SGHRS and CDR2 YFSETQ come from the germline V gene. The CDR3 has 15 amino acids. For the CDR3, the DNA is TGCGCCAGCAGCTTGGAAGGGGGAGTGGCCTACGAGCAGTACTTC. Translation gives CASSLEGGVAYEQYF.

The chain employs TRBV5-1 and TRBJ2-5; TRBD1 is a possible D gene (5 bases). Germline values: CDR1 SGHRS, CDR2 YFSETQ. Trimming pared 2 bases from V and 2 bases from J, leaving 13 bases between. CDR3 length: 15 residues. The CDR3 region has the DNA TGCGCCAGCAGCTTTTCGTGGGGCGTTCAAGAGACCCAGTACTTC. As protein: CASSFSWGVQETQYF.

The gene calls are TRBV10-3 and TRBJ2-3; 7 bases match TRBD2. After removal of 7 bases from V and 0 bases from J, the junction contained 13 bases not matched to a gene. The germline CDR1 and CDR2 sequences are ENHRY and SYGVKD. The CDR3 consists of 17 residues. This CDR3 is CAIKARASGTSTDTQYF. CDR3 bases: TGTGCCATCAAAGCTCGCGCTAGCGGAACTAGCACAGATACGCAGTATTTT.

This clone was detected once. The chain uses TRBV27 and TRBJ1-1, with TRBD1 as a possible D gene (6 bases). The V and J ends lost 5 bases and 0 bases respectively, with 13 bases between them. This CDR3 spans 15 amino acids. In germline, CDR1 is MNHEY, CDR2 SMNVEV (reference sequence). The CDR3 DNA reads as TGTGCCAGCAGTCCAGGGGTTGGGGTGAACACTGAAGCTTTCTTT. Its protein product is CASSPGVGVNTEAFF.

This chain uses TRBV2 with TRBJ1-1; no reliable D call. Germline lookup yields CDR1 SNHLY and CDR2 FYNNEI. The CDR3 is 13 residues long. V was shortened by 2 bases and J by 4 bases, with 8 bases between the two germline ends. DNA of the CDR3: TGTGCCAGCAGTGAAAGGCCTCCCACTGAAGCTTTCTTT. This sequence encodes CASSERPPTEAFF.

This rearrangement joins TRBV23-1 to TRBJ1-3; weak D call: TRBD1 (5 bases). TRBV23-1 is flagged as an ORF with uncertain function. The CDR3 is made up of 15 amino acids. V lost 3 bases to trimming and J lost 3 bases, with 12 bases between them. This CDR3 reads CASSHRDRSGNTIYF. Written as DNA, the CDR3 is TGCGCCAGCAGTCATCGGGACCGCAGTGGAAACACCATATATTTT.

In its sample, this clone was seen a few times. The chain joins TRBV7-9 to TRBJ2-7; maybe TRBD1 (5 bases). The CDR3 extends over 13 amino acids. V lost 5 bases to trimming and J lost 5 bases, with 13 bases between them. The germline V gene encodes CDR1 SEHNR and CDR2 FQNEAQ (reference sequence). CDR3 bases: TGTGCCAGCAGCGTAAGTGAAGGGGACGAGCAGTACTTC. Its translation: CASSVSEGDEQYF. Complete variable domain (other parts from reference TRBV7-9 and TRBJ2-7): DTGVSQNPRHKITKRGQNVTFRCDPISEHNRLYWYRQTLGQGPEFLTYFQNEAQLEKSRLLSDRFSAERPKGSFSTLEIQRTEQGDSAMYLCASSVSEGDEQYFGPGTRLTVT.

This clone was seen just once. The identical CDR3 is also encoded by other nucleotide sequences in the sample. The chain has TRBV28 and TRBJ2-7; 9 positions match TRBD1. This CDR3 has 14 residues. Germline trimming cut 1 base from V and 4 bases from J; bases unmatched to any gene: 2. CDR1 is MDHEN, CDR2 SYDVKM, per germline. CDR3 sequence reads: CASSLSGQGYEQYF. As DNA, the CDR3 is TGTGCCAGCAGTTTATCGGGACAGGGATACGAGCAGTACTTC.

V gene TRBV6-5 combines with J gene TRBJ2-1, with 11 bases fitting TRBD2. Germline CDR1 and CDR2: MNHEY and SVGAGI. This CDR3 is built from 16 residues. V lost 4 bases to trimming and J lost 6 bases; unmatched junction nucleotides: 8. CDR3 in amino acids: CASSSPGLAAPNEQFF. The CDR3 DNA sequence: TGTGCCAGCAGTTCCCCGGGACTAGCGGCCCCCAATGAGCAGTTCTTC.

J is TRBJ1-1 and V is TRBV28; 8 bases are a match to TRBD1. Trimming at V came to 3 bases and at J to 7 bases, leaving 7 bases not matched to a gene. The CDR3 is made up of 14 amino acids. CDR1 and CDR2 from the germline V gene are MDHEN and SYDVKM. DNA of the CDR3: TGTGCCAGCAGTTTTCAAGGGACAGGTGGTGAAGCTTTCTTT. This translates into CASSFQGTGGEAFF.

V and J are TRBV5-1 and TRBJ2-3, with D perhaps TRBD1 (5 bases). Germline CDR1 is SGHRS and CDR2 is YFSETQ. This CDR3 is built from 16 residues. Trimming cost V 0 bases and J 4 bases, with 15 bases left between them. The CDR3 DNA reads TGCGCCAGCAGCTTGGGACAGTCTCCTCGGGCAGATACGCAGTATTTT. Protein: CASSLGQSPRADTQYF.

This chain uses TRBV9 with TRBJ2-3, with D maybe TRBD1 (7 bases). CDR1 SGDLS and CDR2 YYNGEE come from the germline V gene. The CDR3 extends over 15 amino acids. V lost 4 bases and J lost 4, with 16 bases in between. The CDR3 DNA sequence: TGTGCCAGCAGCCCCCGAGGAGGGGGCCCAGATACGCAGTATTTT. This codes for CASSPRGGGPDTQYF.

This chain uses TRBV7-3 with TRBJ1-1; no firm D call. The length of the CDR3 is 14 residues. CDR1 and CDR2 (germline): SGHTA, FQGTGA. V lost 0 bases and J 0 bases, leaving 5 bases between the germline ends. CDR3 residues: CASSLTRMNTEAFF. The CDR3 DNA reads TGTGCCAGCAGCTTAACCCGGATGAACACTGAAGCTTTCTTT.

V gene TRBV6-6 combines with J gene TRBJ1-1; D is unresolved. There are 13 residues in the CDR3. From germline, CDR1 is MNHNY and CDR2 SVGAGI (reference sequence). The germline V and J ends were trimmed by 2 bases and 2 bases, with 6 bases remaining between them. CDR3 in DNA: TGTGCCAGCAGTTACCCTGAAAACACTGAAGCTTTCTTT. This encodes CASSYPENTEAFF.

This clone occurred a few times. The chain combines TRBV6-5 with TRBJ2-7; tentatively, D is TRBD1 (5 bases). Germline CDR1 reads MNHEY; CDR2 reads SVGAGI. V dropped 2 bases and J dropped 3 bases, with 5 bases sitting between them. The CDR3 is made up of 12 amino acids. The CDR3: CASSYDSYEQYF. In DNA form, the CDR3 reads TGTGCCAGCAGTTACGACAGCTACGAGCAGTACTTC.

The chain joins TRBV19 to TRBJ2-5, with 9 nucleotides matching TRBD2. J gave up 0 bases and V 4 bases, and 6 bases lay outside the gene matches. The CDR3 contains 16 residues. Germline CDR1 is LNHDA and CDR2 is SQIVND (reference sequence). CDR3 in amino acids: CASSKHPSGNQETQYF. The CDR3 DNA reads as TGTGCCAGTAGTAAACATCCTAGCGGGAACCAAGAGACCCAGTACTTC.

The rearrangement links TRBV7-3 to TRBJ2-2; TRBD1 is a possible D gene (6 bases). V lost 5 bases and J 9 bases, leaving 19 bases between the germline ends. The CDR3 sequence is 15 residues long. Germline lookup yields CDR1 SGHTA and CDR2 FQGTGA. CDR3 coding DNA: TGTGCCAGCAGCAATGGGGGCTTCGACGATCGGGAGCTGTTTTTT. It yields the protein CASSNGGFDDRELFF.

This sequence joins TRBV29-1 and TRBJ2-7, with D possibly matching TRBD2 (5 bases). CDR1 and CDR2 (germline): SQVTM, ANQGSEA. The CDR3 is 12 residues long. V shed 7 bases and J shed 7 bases, with 17 bases lying between them. The CDR3: CSAQHPGEEQYF. In nucleotides, the CDR3 is TGCAGCGCCCAACACCCCGGGGAGGAGCAGTACTTC.

This chain joins TRBV19 and TRBJ2-7; D not resolved. CDR3 length: 14 amino acids. Germline CDR1 reads LNHDA; CDR2 reads SQIVND (reference sequence). V lost 6 bases, J lost 2 bases, and 14 bases lay in between. For the CDR3, the DNA is TGTGCCAGTAGAGATGAGGCTGTTCCCTACGAGCAGTACTTC. It encodes CASRDEAVPYEQYF.

This clone has just one count. The genes are TRBV7-8 and TRBJ2-7, with D maybe TRBD1 (6 bases). CDR3 length: 11 amino acids. Per germline, CDR1 SGHVS and CDR2 FQNEAQ. CDR3 amino acids: CAPQGTAEQYF. Here the CDR3 DNA reads TGTGCTCCGCAGGGGACGGCCGAGCAGTACTTC.

V and J are TRBV6-5 and TRBJ2-4; 7 bases map to TRBD2. Germline CDR1 reads MNHEY; CDR2 reads SVGAGI. This CDR3 is built from 15 residues. Trimming took 5 bases from V and 1 from J; bases not matched to a gene: 5. The CDR3 nucleotides are TGTGCCAGCAGTGCGGGAGATCGGGCCAAAAACATTCAGTACTTC. Encoded protein: CASSAGDRAKNIQYF.